Listed here are 3 T cell receptor beta chains from one sample, sequenced in a study of cytomegalovirus exposure and HLA in healthy donors. The method was immunoSEQ multiplex PCR; TCRdb's version includes in-frame clones alone and lacks a portion of them. The sample has tens of thousands of clones, 84% seen once. The specimen was PBMCs. The source of these receptors is a woman between 18 and 29 years old in good health and CMV-seropositive.

This clone was observed a handful of times. The gene calls are TRBV2 and TRBJ1-1; possibly TRBD1 for D (6 bases). Germline values: CDR1 SNHLY, CDR2 FYNNEI. V was shortened by 5 bases and J by 4 bases, with 14 bases between the two germline ends. This CDR3 region has 14 residues. The CDR3 DNA follows: TGTGCCAGCAGTTGGGACGCGGGGGCCACTGAAGCTTTCTTT. Translating gives CASSWDAGATEAFF.

This clone was detected only a few times. CDR3 DNA sequence: TGTGCCAGCAGCGACGGACTCGAGAGCTCCTACGAGCAGTACTTC. It translates to CASSDGLESSYEQYF. This chain links TRBV9 with TRBJ2-7, with a weak D call TRBD2 (5 bases). Trimming removed 3 bases at V and 0 bases at J, with 13 bases between. Germline assignment: CDR1 SGDLS and CDR2 YYNGEE. This CDR3 is 15 amino acids long.

The chain has TRBV6-4 and TRBJ2-3, with 16 positions matching TRBD2. Trimming removed 4 bases from V and 4 bases from J; junction bases left unmatched: 2. The germline CDR1 and CDR2 sequences are MRHNA and SNTAGT. CDR3 size: 16 residues. This chain's CDR3 is CASSVGTSGGADTQYF. The DNA for the CDR3 is TGTGCCAGCAGTGTCGGGACTAGCGGGGGGGCAGATACGCAGTATTTT.